Each of the 10 T cell receptor beta chains below was sequenced from the same sample in a study of T cell responses to AZD1222 COVID-19 vaccine (dated by TCRdb to the early 2020s). Libraries were constructed by the immunoSEQ multiplex PCR assay. Entries here come from immuneACCESS through TCRdb and include only in-frame sequences with V and J called. Some clones fail to appear in such tables; in the studies checked, an unresolved V gene covers under half of the shortfall, and the cause of the remainder is unknown. Recorded for this sample are about 100,000 clones; about nine tenths of them occurred a single time. The top ten constitute 3.3% of the sample. The sample's time point label is to be understood as: about 28 days (+/-7) after the second vaccine dose. Taken with the paper, the label for treatment or condition translates to: meningococcal conjugate vaccine given as trial control. This sample comprised peripheral blood, obtained 28 days after the second dose of the MenACWY control vaccine. These receptors originate from an adult who received the MenACWY meningococcal vaccine as a control.

As to this clone: Other nucleotide sequences in the sample specify the same CDR3. The chain uses TRBV11-3 and TRBJ2-1; D perhaps matches TRBD2 (6 bases). Looked up from germline, CDR1 is SGHNT and CDR2 is YENEEA. This CDR3 is 15 amino acids long. Trimming shortened V by 3 bases and J by 7 bases, and 16 bases separated the two germline ends. This CDR3 reads CASSLRGTGGNEQFF. The CDR3 region has the DNA TGTGCCAGCAGCTTGCGAGGGACTGGCGGGAATGAGCAGTTCTTC.

This chain connects TRBV6-6 to TRBJ2-7; D remains unclear. The CDR3 contains 14 residues. Trimming removed 6 bases at V and 0 bases at J, with 12 bases between. CDR1 MNHNY and CDR2 SVGAGI come from the germline V gene (reference sequence). The CDR3 DNA reads as TGTGCCAGCAGCAGGACCCCAGGCTCCTACGAGCAGTACTTC. This sequence encodes CASSRTPGSYEQYF.

Here the CDR3 DNA reads TGTGCCAGCAGCCAAGGACACGGGGGGGCGGTCGTTGATACGCAGTATTTT. Translation: CASSQGHGGAVVDTQYF. V and J are TRBV4-2 and TRBJ2-3, with 8 bases matching TRBD2. Germline lookup yields CDR1 LGHNA and CDR2 YNFKEQ. V was clipped by 1 base and J by 6 bases; unmatched bases: 12. CDR3 length equals 17 residues.

This chain connects TRBV4-1 to TRBJ1-1; D gene unclear. CDR3 length equals 14 residues. Germline V CDR1 and CDR2: MGHRA, YSYEKL. The V and J ends lost 2 bases and 1 base respectively, with 8 bases between them. The CDR3 DNA follows: TGCGCCAGCAGCCAAATACGGGGGAACACTGAAGCTTTCTTT. The encoded protein is CASSQIRGNTEAFF.

The rearrangement uses TRBV5-8 and TRBJ2-6, with 7 bases matching TRBD1. The length of the CDR3 is 15 residues. The germline CDR1 and CDR2 sequences are SGHTS and YDEGEE. With V trimmed by 4 bases and J by 4 bases, 5 bases remained unmatched. CDR3 coding DNA: TGTGCCAGCAGCCCGACAGGGTCGGGGGCCAACGTCCTGACTTTC. Translated: CASSPTGSGANVLTF.

This clone was detected only once. This rearrangement joins TRBV5-1 to TRBJ1-2, with D perhaps TRBD1 (6 bases). The V and J ends lost 3 bases and 5 bases respectively, with 8 bases between them. The CDR3 spans 12 residues. The germline V gene has CDR1 SGHRS and CDR2 YFSETQ. CDR3 sequence (DNA): TGCGCCAGCAGCTCAGGGGCTTATGGCTACACCTTC. This codes for CASSSGAYGYTF.

This chain uses TRBV19 with TRBJ2-7, with 8 bases aligning to TRBD2. This CDR3 region has 16 residues. V lost 3 bases to trimming and J lost 6 bases; unmatched junction nucleotides: 13. Germline loops: CDR1 LNHDA, CDR2 SQIVND (reference sequence). The CDR3 reads CASSIRVGTRVSEQYF. CDR3 nucleotides: TGTGCCAGTAGTATCCGAGTCGGGACTAGGGTCTCCGAGCAGTACTTC. Looking up the rest from reference TRBV19 and TRBJ2-7 gives the full variable domain: DGGITQSPKYLFRKEGQNVTLSCEQNLNHDAMYWYRQDPGQGLRLIYYSQIVNDFQKGDIAEGYSVSREKKESFPLTVTSAQKNPTAFYLCASSIRVGTRVSEQYFGPGTRLTVT.

The rearrangement uses TRBV7-6 and TRBJ2-7; TRBD2 is a possible D gene (7 bases). Deletions cut 5 bases from V and 3 bases from J, with 23 bases between. This CDR3 spans 17 amino acids. Germline CDR1 reads SGHVS; CDR2 reads FNYEAQ. CDR3 amino acids: CASSPYLGGRVSYEQYF. In DNA form, the CDR3 reads TGTGCCAGCAGCCCCTACCTGGGGGGGCGAGTAAGCTACGAGCAGTACTTC.

The chain couples TRBV3-1 (or the pseudogene TRBV3-2) to TRBJ2-7; D is perhaps TRBD1 (6 bases). The CDR3 runs to 14 residues. Germline CDR1 and CDR2: LGHDT and YNNKEL (reference sequence). V gave up 1 base and J gave up 3 bases, with 10 bases separating them. This CDR3 is CASSQARDIYEQYF. The CDR3 DNA sequence: TGTGCCAGCAGCCAAGCCCGGGACATCTACGAGCAGTACTTC.

The J gene is TRBJ1-4, the V gene TRBV28; possible D gene TRBD1, 6 bases. CDR3 size: 15 residues. CDR1 and CDR2 (germline): MDHEN, SYDVKM. Trimming took 5 bases from V and 6 from J, leaving 16 bases between them. CDR3 sequence reads: CASSTPGTRDEKLFF. CDR3 nucleotide sequence: TGTGCCAGCAGTACCCCCGGGACAAGGGATGAAAAACTGTTTTTT.